The clone carrying this TCR beta chain was counted once. Its antigen is unidentified. At one boundary the junction diverges from the germline segment, which might be a read error. This sample was taken from a study of cytomegalovirus exposure and HLA in healthy donors. Across the study: In an earlier analysis, approximately 120 million unique TCR beta sequences were found from some 200 million T cells.

The CDR3 loop spans 18 amino acids. CDR1 is MGHRA, CDR2 YSYEKL, per germline. 13 Jbeta primers and 60 Vbeta primers were used for the PCR. Some clones are missing from TCRdb's copy, which holds only in-frame ones; the method was immunoSEQ multiplex PCR. The table lists approximately 120,000 clones, under 85% of them singletons, with about 8% in the top ten. Points from the study as a whole: Later work showed greater clonal expansion in HLA-associated TCR beta chains than in equally common others.

The receptor comes from a woman between 50 and 59 years old in good health and CMV-seropositive. Sequencing was performed on PBMCs. The V and J genes are TRBV4-1 and TRBJ2-1, with D unclear. The CDR3 bases are TGCGCCAACAGCCAACCCCCACTACTCCGGCGTGTCAACAATGAGCAGTTCTTC. Its translation is CANSQPPLLRRVNNEQFF.